The 17 T cell receptor beta chains below all came from one sample that was sequenced in a study of identical twins. TCRdb fed the 5' RACE reads into MiXCR, producing one record per CDR3 protein. The sample has around 570,000 distinct CDR3 sequences; approximately 10% are singletons. This same sample was also part of a study on yellow fever vaccine responses in identical twins.

The sequenced sample was PBMCs. These receptor sequences come from a woman younger than 30 in good health.

The rearrangement links TRBV3-1 to TRBJ2-5; 7 nucleotides line up with TRBD1. Unmatched junction bases numbered 5, after V lost 3 bases and J lost 4 bases. CDR3 size: 14 residues. CDR1 is LGHDT, CDR2 YNNKEL, per germline (reference sequence). For the CDR3, the DNA is TGTGCCAGCAGCCACACAAACAGGGGAGAGACCCAGTACTTC. This gives the protein CASSHTNRGETQYF.

CDR3 region: CSAIPGTEDQETQYF. The CDR3 nucleotides are TGCAGTGCTATCCCCGGGACCGAAGATCAAGAGACCCAGTACTTC. The chain employs TRBV20-1 and TRBJ2-5; perhaps D is TRBD1 or TRBD2 (5 bases each). CDR3 length: 15 amino acids. Trimming took off 4 bases at V and 2 bases at J, with 17 bases between the two ends. Germline-derived CDR1 and CDR2 are DFQATT and SNEGSKA (reference sequence).

The table lists this clonotype with many counts. The CDR3 loop is CASSGTGGRRDQPQHF. CDR3 DNA: TGTGCCAGCAGTGGGACAGGGGGCCGGAGGGATCAGCCCCAGCATTTT. The chain uses TRBV12-3 or TRBV12-4 and TRBJ1-5, with 12 bases that match TRBD1. Losses at the gene ends were 5 bases for V and 5 bases for J; bases not matched to a gene: 7. The length of the CDR3 is 16 residues.

In this sample, this clonotype turned up many times. This CDR3 reads CASSLSGQGYEQYF. CDR3 DNA: TGTGCCAGCAGTTTATCCGGACAGGGCTACGAGCAGTACTTC. J is TRBJ2-7 and V is TRBV12-3 or TRBV12-4; the match to TRBD1 covers 8 bases. V gave up 2 bases and J gave up 3 bases; unmatched junction bases: 3. The CDR3 spans 14 residues.

This clonotype occurred many times. This CDR3 is CASSSGQPNTEAFF. CDR3 bases: TGTGCCAGCAGCTCGGGACAGCCGAACACTGAAGCTTTCTTT. This chain joins TRBV7-9 and TRBJ1-1; 7 bases fit TRBD1. CDR3 length equals 14 residues. The junction had 3 bases not matched to a gene; V was cut back by 4 bases and J by 1 base. From germline, CDR1 is SEHNR and CDR2 FQNEAQ (reference sequence).

This clonotype has more than one count but fewer than ten. This rearrangement joins TRBV7-2 to TRBJ2-2; D gene unclear. This CDR3 contains 14 residues. Trimming removed 0 bases from V and 8 bases from J, with 10 bases in between. CDR1 SGHTA and CDR2 FQGNSA come from the germline V gene. The CDR3 nucleotides are TGTGCCAGCAGCTTAGCGTCGGCTCTGGGGGAGCTGTTTTTT. This sequence encodes CASSLASALGELFF.

This clonotype was recorded many times. The V call is TRBV6-2 or TRBV6-3, the J call TRBJ2-3, with D perhaps TRBD1 (6 bases). The V end was cut by 8 bases, the J end by 3 bases, with 18 bases between. Germline assignment: CDR1 MNHEY and CDR2 SVGEGT. The CDR3 is 15 residues long. The CDR3: CASGPTGTSTDTQYF. DNA for the CDR3: TGTGCCAGCGGCCCCACAGGGACGAGTACAGATACGCAGTATTTT.

This clonotype has a handful of counts. The rearrangement joins TRBV5-1 to TRBJ2-2, with 12 bases identical to TRBD2. Trimming cost V 4 bases and J 7 bases; bases outside gene matches: 11. Germline CDR1 SGHRS, CDR2 YFSETQ. The CDR3 runs 17 residues. CDR3 region: CASSQRLAGVDVGELFF. Written as DNA, the CDR3 is TGCGCCAGCAGCCAAAGACTAGCGGGAGTTGATGTCGGGGAGCTGTTTTTT.

The chain recombines TRBV2 with TRBJ2-3; D ambiguous. The CDR3 has 12 residues. The germline V gene encodes CDR1 SNHLY and CDR2 FYNNEI. The V gene lost 8 bases and the J gene lost 7 bases, with 13 bases spanning the gap. CDR3 bases: TGTGCCAGCTGTCAAAACAAGTATACGCAGTATTTT. Translated: CASCQNKYTQYF.

Ten or more counts support this clonotype. The rearrangement uses TRBV20-1 and TRBJ2-7; 14 nucleotides match TRBD2. This CDR3 spans 17 amino acids. The V segment lost 5 bases and the J segment 4 bases; nucleotides outside the gene matches: 13. CDR1 DFQATT and CDR2 SNEGSKA come from the germline V gene (reference sequence). The CDR3 nucleotides read TGCAGTGCTCCTCCCCGACTAGCGGGAGGGGTTTCGTACGAGCAGTACTTC. Encoded protein: CSAPPRLAGGVSYEQYF.

This clonotype was seen a handful of times. The genes are TRBV5-4 and TRBJ2-1; possibly TRBD2 for D (6 bases). The germline gives CDR1 SGHNT, CDR2 YYREEE (reference sequence). This CDR3 has 16 residues. V was pared by 4 bases and J by 2 bases, with 16 bases between. The CDR3: CASSPGAGRTYNEQFF. CDR3 bases: TGTGCCAGCAGCCCCGGGGCGGGGCGGACCTACAATGAGCAGTTCTTC.

This clonotype turned up a few times. This chain uses TRBV7-9 with TRBJ1-6, with D tentatively TRBD1 (5 bases). V gave up 4 bases and J gave up 7 bases, with 8 bases separating them. CDR1 and CDR2 from the germline V gene are SEHNR and FQNEAQ (reference sequence). The CDR3 extends over 13 amino acids. CDR3 sequence: CASSSDRNSPLHF. The CDR3 DNA sequence: TGTGCCAGCAGCTCCGACAGAAATTCACCCCTCCACTTT.

This chain uses TRBV2 with TRBJ2-5; 7 bases line up with TRBD1. The CDR3 is 16 residues long. In germline, CDR1 is SNHLY, CDR2 FYNNEI. J was trimmed by 5 bases and V by 1 base; bases with no gene match: 10. CDR3 loop: CASSEDGAGGLETQYF. CDR3 sequence (DNA): TGTGCCAGCAGTGAAGACGGGGCAGGGGGATTGGAGACCCAGTACTTC.

This clonotype was counted between two and nine times. This chain connects TRBV29-1 to TRBJ2-2, with TRBD1 matching over 8 bases. CDR3 length equals 15 residues. Germline V gene sequence: CDR1 SQVTM, CDR2 ANQGSEA. Trimming took 6 bases from V and 0 from J; bases not matched to a gene: 6. The CDR3 DNA reads as TGCAGCGTCAAACCGGGACAGGCGAACACCGGGGAGCTGTTTTTT. Its translation is CSVKPGQANTGELFF.

DNA for the CDR3: TGTGCCTGGAGTGTACTAGTGACCGGGGAGCTGTTTTTT. Protein: CAWSVLVTGELFF. The chain links TRBV30 to TRBJ2-2, with D maybe TRBD2 (5 bases). V was clipped by 0 bases and J by 5 bases, with 7 bases between them. CDR1 and CDR2 from the germline V gene are GTSNPN and SVGIG (reference sequence). CDR3 size: 13 residues.

Only a few counts were recorded for this clonotype. The chain combines TRBV20-1 with TRBJ2-1, with TRBD2 matching over 15 bases. The CDR3 is 16 residues long. V shed 3 bases and J 7 bases; nucleotides not matched to a gene: 7. CDR1 is DFQATT, CDR2 SNEGSKA, per germline (reference sequence). The CDR3 nucleotides read TGCAGTGCTAGTCTTACGGGACTAGCGGGGGGTAATGAGCAGTTCTTC. Amino acid sequence: CSASLTGLAGGNEQFF.

This clonotype was observed many times. This rearrangement joins TRBV28 to TRBJ2-7, with D perhaps matching TRBD2 (5 bases). This CDR3 has 14 residues. Trimming stripped 3 bases from V and 2 bases from J, with 11 bases between. Germline lookup yields CDR1 MDHEN and CDR2 SYDVKM. CDR3 coding DNA: TGTGCCAGCAGTTTCGACTACCCGACCTACGAGCAGTACTTC. Amino acid sequence: CASSFDYPTYEQYF.